The entry that follows covers one T cell receptor beta chain sequence. Its antigen is still unknown. Assay used: immunoSEQ multiplex PCR; TCRdb lists only in-frame clones, some missing. Of tens of thousands of clones listed, 60% to 80% are singletons. This entry belongs to a study of radiotherapy plus CTLA-4 blockade in lung cancer. Study findings and constraints: Together with interferon-beta, which increased in serum after radiation, early dynamic changes in blood T cell clones were reportedly the best predictors of response.

The CDR3 loop spans 15 amino acids. Unmatched junction bases numbered 7, after V lost 4 bases and J lost 4 bases. Per germline, CDR1 SGHRS and CDR2 YFSETQ. Chemo-refractory metastatic non-small-cell lung cancer patients were treated with focal radiation plus CTLA-4 blockade with ipilimumab. The sample in question was peripheral blood, obtained from a patient treated with radiotherapy plus ipilimumab. The genes are TRBV5-1 and TRBJ1-2; 10 nucleotides line up with TRBD1. This TCR derives from a human donor with non-small cell lung cancer whose response to radiotherapy plus ipilimumab could not be evaluated. CDR3 bases: TGCGCCAGCAGCCAGGACAGGGGGACTGCCTATGGCTACACCTTC. This sequence encodes CASSQDRGTAYGYTF.